This T cell receptor (beta chain) was profiled in a study of blood T cell repertoires in COVID-19. Study details: There were acute and convalescent COVID-19 samples, and they came from the United States, Italy and Spain. PBMCs, B-cell-depleted T cells, or T cells provided the cDNA or gDNA that made up the material.

Original analysis: Scientists estimated how many nucleated cells there were by amplifying reference gene primers. TCRdb's table, derived via immunoSEQ multiplex PCR, lists solely in-frame clones and lacks some. Clone size and the V and J calls come from that table; the DNA yielded D and trimming. The sample carries 65,000 to 90,000 clones, 80% to 90% recorded once. Sequencing input: peripheral blood. This receptor was identified in a man aged 50 to 59 with acute or convalescent COVID-19.

CDR3 amino acids: CAISDVLGGTDTQYF. In DNA form, the CDR3 reads TGTGCCATCAGTGACGTTTTGGGGGGAACAGATACGCAGTATTTT. The chain joins TRBV10-3 to TRBJ2-3; D might be TRBD2 (6 bases). CDR3 size: 15 residues. From germline, CDR1 is ENHRY and CDR2 SYGVKD. V was cut by 3 bases and J by 3 bases, with 13 bases left in between.